These 23 T cell receptor beta chains were sequenced from one sample in a study of early T cells in non-severe SARS-CoV-2 infection. TCRdb redid the calling of the 5' RACE reads with MiXCR, one entry per CDR3 protein. This table has 90,000 to 120,000 distinct CDR3 sequences, about 12% appearing once. Sequencing was performed on whole blood. Receptors originate from an adult who was a healthcare worker with PCR-confirmed SARS-CoV-2 infection or an uninfected control (not recorded which).

In its sample, this clonotype was seen a few times. This chain links TRBV3-1 with TRBJ2-1; possible D gene TRBD2, 5 bases. Per the germline V gene, CDR1 is LGHDT and CDR2 is YNNKEL (reference sequence). The CDR3 has 17 amino acids. The ends were cut back, 0 bases at V and 12 bases at J, with 24 bases in the middle. The CDR3 is CASSQEVWISPSSGQFF. The CDR3 nucleotides are TGTGCCAGCAGCCAAGAAGTATGGATATCCCCCTCCAGCGGGCAGTTCTTC.

The rearrangement joins TRBV11-2 to TRBJ2-7, with no clear D. Between the trimmed V and J ends, which lost 10 bases and 0 bases, there was a span of 13 bases. The CDR3 is 13 amino acids. Germline V lookup: CDR1 SGHAT, CDR2 FQNNGV. The CDR3: CAIRHSSSYEQYF. CDR3 DNA sequence: TGTGCCATCCGGCACAGCAGCTCCTACGAGCAGTACTTC.

In DNA, the CDR3 is TGTGCCAGCAGCCTACCCCGTCCGAACACCGGGGAGCTGTTTTTT. Its protein is CASSLPRPNTGELFF. The rearrangement uses TRBV7-9 and TRBJ2-2; D remains ambiguous. The CDR3 loop spans 15 amino acids. Germline CDR1 reads SEHNR; CDR2 reads FQNEAQ (reference sequence). The V and J ends lost 5 bases and 0 bases respectively, with 10 bases between them.

This clonotype was detected only a few times. J is TRBJ1-1 and V is TRBV6-5; D is unresolved. Germline CDR1 MNHEY, CDR2 SVGAGI. The CDR3 loop spans 11 amino acids. Deletions cut 8 bases from V and 5 bases from J, with 9 bases between. The DNA of the CDR3 is TGTGCCAGCCGGTCTGGGACTGAAGCTTTCTTT. This translates into CASRSGTEAFF.

The gene calls are TRBV6-5 and TRBJ2-7; the match to TRBD1 covers 9 bases. This CDR3 spans 15 amino acids. Per germline, CDR1 MNHEY and CDR2 SVGAGI. Germline trimming cut 6 bases from V and 6 bases from J; bases unmatched to any gene: 12. In nucleotides, the CDR3 is TGTGCCAGCAGGCCTAGGGGGACAGGGTGGTCCGAGCAGTACTTC. Translating it yields CASRPRGTGWSEQYF.

Many counts were recorded for this clonotype. This sequence joins TRBV21-1 and TRBJ1-3. TRBV21-1 is a pseudogene segment. The CDR3 contains 17 residues. CDR3 amino acids: CASSRHVVSGTGNTIYF. The CDR3 DNA reads as TGTGCCAGCTCAAGGCACGTGGTGAGCGGGACGGGAAACACCATATATTTT.

The chain is built from TRBV30 and TRBJ2-1; D uncertain. Deletions cut 0 bases from V and 3 bases from J, with 9 bases between. Germline CDR1 reads GTSNPN; CDR2 reads SVGIG (reference sequence). The CDR3 covers 14 residues. The DNA for the CDR3 is TGTGCCTGGAGTGTACGAACTGGCTACAATGAGCAGTTCTTC. Translation: CAWSVRTGYNEQFF. The complete variable domain, with remaining parts taken from reference TRBV30 and TRBJ2-1, reads SQTIHQWPATLVQPVGSPLSLECTVEGTSNPNLYWYRQAAGRGLQLLFYSVGIGQISSEVPQNLSASRPQDRQFILSSKKLLLSDSGFYLCAWSVRTGYNEQFFGPGTRLTVL.

This clonotype was counted at least ten times. This rearrangement joins TRBV10-2 to TRBJ2-7, with D unclear. This CDR3 is built from 11 residues. V lost 4 bases and J 3 bases, leaving 4 bases between the germline ends. Germline values: CDR1 WSHSY, CDR2 SAAADI. CDR3 sequence reads: CASSAIYEQYF. In DNA form, the CDR3 reads TGCGCCAGCAGTGCAATCTACGAGCAGTACTTC.

In its sample, this clonotype was seen many times. The V and J genes are TRBV3-1 and TRBJ2-6; perhaps D is TRBD1 or TRBD2 (5 bases each). Trimming stripped 5 bases from V and 0 bases from J, with 17 bases between. Germline V gene sequence: CDR1 LGHDT, CDR2 YNNKEL (reference sequence). This CDR3 comprises 18 residues. The CDR3 region has the DNA TGTGCCAGCAGCAGTCGGGACCTGGGTTCCTCTGGGGCCAACGTCCTGACTTTC. Its translation: CASSSRDLGSSGANVLTF.

This chain uses TRBV20-1 with TRBJ1-5; 9 positions agree with TRBD1. The CDR3 is made up of 14 amino acids. Germline-derived CDR1 and CDR2 are DFQATT and SNEGSKA (reference sequence). J gave up 6 bases and V 3 bases, and 6 bases lay outside the gene matches. Here the CDR3 reads CSASQGQGSQPQHF. The CDR3, as DNA: TGCAGTGCTAGCCAAGGACAGGGGTCTCAGCCCCAGCATTTT.

This chain uses TRBV29-1 with TRBJ1-5; maybe TRBD1 (5 bases). V lost 8 bases to trimming and J lost 7 bases, with 18 bases between them. This CDR3 contains 13 residues. Per the germline V gene, CDR1 is SQVTM and CDR2 is ANQGSEA. CDR3 in amino acids: CSCTEGLGQPQHF. In nucleotides, the CDR3 is TGCAGCTGCACCGAGGGGCTGGGGCAGCCCCAGCATTTT. The entire variable domain, with the rest obtained from reference TRBV29-1 and TRBJ1-5, is as follows: SAVISQKPSRDICQRGTSLTIQCQVDSQVTMMFWYRQQPGQSLTLIATANQGSEATYESGFVIDKFPISRPNLTFSTLTVSNMSPEDSSIYLCSCTEGLGQPQHFGDGTRLSIL.

This clonotype was found many times. V and J are TRBV20-1 and TRBJ2-5; TRBD2 matches at 8 bases. Germline V gene sequence: CDR1 DFQATT, CDR2 SNEGSKA (reference sequence). The CDR3 consists of 15 residues. Trimming at V came to 2 bases and at J to 2 bases, leaving 7 bases not matched to a gene. CDR3 protein: CSARSGGGRQETQYF. CDR3 bases: TGCAGTGCTAGAAGTGGCGGGGGGCGACAAGAGACCCAGTACTTC.

The chain recombines TRBV11-2 with TRBJ1-1; D unresolved. Germline lookup yields CDR1 SGHAT and CDR2 FQNNGV. Trimming removed 1 base from V and 2 bases from J, with 8 bases in between. This CDR3 comprises 14 residues. CDR3 sequence reads: CASSLAVSNTEAFF. CDR3 nucleotides: TGTGCCAGCAGCTTAGCGGTCAGCAACACTGAAGCTTTCTTT. Complete variable domain (other parts from reference TRBV11-2 and TRBJ1-1): EAGVAQSPRYKIIEKRQSVAFWCNPISGHATLYWYQQILGQGPKLLIQFQNNGVVDDSQLPKDRFSAERLKGVDSTLKIQPAKLEDSAVYLCASSLAVSNTEAFFGQGTRLTVV.

This clonotype was detected a few times. The chain has TRBV27 and TRBJ2-3; TRBD1 matches 7 bases. The CDR3 has 15 amino acids. Trimming cost V 4 bases and J 1 base; bases outside gene matches: 5. Germline loops: CDR1 MNHEY, CDR2 SMNVEV (reference sequence). CDR3 DNA sequence: TGTGCCAGCAGTTATGTAGGGGGCGGCACAGATACGCAGTATTTT. Translating gives CASSYVGGGTDTQYF.

This clonotype turned up a few times. This chain uses TRBV5-1 with TRBJ2-3; 9 nucleotides agree with TRBD2. CDR3 length: 16 amino acids. J lost 2 bases, V lost 2 bases, and 6 bases had no gene match. Germline CDR1 SGHRS, CDR2 YFSETQ. The CDR3 region has the DNA TGCGCCAGCAGCTTTGGCGGGGGGGCCGCCACAGATACGCAGTATTTT. Translating it yields CASSFGGGAATDTQYF.

At least ten counts were recorded for this clonotype. The CDR3 is CASSRRPHLGLAKETQYF. The CDR3 DNA is TGTGCCAGTAGTAGACGCCCTCACCTGGGACTAGCCAAAGAGACCCAGTACTTC. The chain recombines TRBV19 with TRBJ2-5; 9 nucleotides align to TRBD2. The germline CDR1 and CDR2 sequences are LNHDA and SQIVND (reference sequence). This CDR3 is built from 18 residues. With 4 bases clipped from V and 3 bases from J, the junction kept 15 bases outside the gene matches. The full variable domain, its missing parts supplied by reference TRBV19 and TRBJ2-5, is DGGITQSPKYLFRKEGQNVTLSCEQNLNHDAMYWYRQDPGQGLRLIYYSQIVNDFQKGDIAEGYSVSREKKESFPLTVTSAQKNPTAFYLCASSRRPHLGLAKETQYFGPGTRLLVL.

This clonotype was picked up many times. V is TRBV29-1 and J is TRBJ1-2; the match to TRBD1 covers 12 bases. J gave up 7 bases and V 7 bases, and 13 bases lay outside the gene matches. CDR3 length: 15 residues. Germline V CDR1 and CDR2: SQVTM, ANQGSEA. The CDR3 DNA reads TGCAGCGCCGGGGCCTCGGGACAGGGGGCAGGTGGCTACACCTTC. Amino acid sequence: CSAGASGQGAGGYTF. The full variable domain, rest sourced from reference TRBV29-1 and TRBJ1-2, is SAVISQKPSRDICQRGTSLTIQCQVDSQVTMMFWYRQQPGQSLTLIATANQGSEATYESGFVIDKFPISRPNLTFSTLTVSNMSPEDSSIYLCSAGASGQGAGGYTFGSGTRLTVV.

This chain links TRBV12-5 with TRBJ1-1; the D is unclear. In germline, CDR1 is LGHNT, CDR2 FRNRAP. V was clipped by 7 bases and J by 4 bases, with 16 bases between them. This CDR3 comprises 14 residues. The CDR3 DNA reads TGTGCTAGTGCTCCGTTCGCGTCGTCCACTGAAGCTTTCTTT. Translating gives CASAPFASSTEAFF.

The V and J genes are TRBV15 and TRBJ2-1; D is unclear. Looked up from germline, CDR1 is LNHNV and CDR2 is YYDKDF (reference sequence). V gave up 5 bases and J gave up 7 bases, with 12 bases separating them. The CDR3 sequence is 13 residues long. This CDR3 reads CATSDSPLNEQFF. CDR3 DNA sequence: TGTGCCACCAGCGATAGCCCCTTGAATGAGCAGTTCTTC.

This clonotype was detected ten times or more. The chain joins TRBV20-1 to TRBJ2-5, with 7 bases identical to TRBD1. The CDR3 is 15 residues long. From germline, CDR1 is DFQATT and CDR2 SNEGSKA (reference sequence). J gave up 5 bases and V 4 bases, and 13 bases lay outside the gene matches. CDR3 coding DNA: TGCAGTGCTAACGTACCGACAGGGATGGCGGAGACCCAGTACTTC. Translating it yields CSANVPTGMAETQYF.

The chain is built from TRBV12-2 and TRBJ2-5. TRBV12-2 is an annotated pseudogene. The CDR3 sequence is 13 residues long. This CDR3 reads CASRLARGETQYF. For the CDR3, the DNA is TGTGCAAGTCGCTTAGCGCGCGGAGAGACCCAGTACTTC.

This clonotype was observed many times. This chain joins TRBV20-1 and TRBJ2-1, with unresolved D. This CDR3 contains 15 residues. From germline, CDR1 is DFQATT and CDR2 SNEGSKA (reference sequence). The V and J ends lost 4 bases and 5 bases respectively, with 18 bases between them. The CDR3 region is CSAMGSWLQHNEQFF. For the CDR3, the DNA is TGCAGTGCTATGGGCAGCTGGCTGCAACACAATGAGCAGTTCTTC.

This rearrangement joins TRBV29-1 to TRBJ2-5, with 10 bases lining up with TRBD2. Trimming removed 7 bases from V and 3 bases from J; junction bases left unmatched: 17. Germline-derived CDR1 and CDR2 are SQVTM and ANQGSEA. The CDR3 runs to 17 residues. CDR3 sequence: CSGDCRPLAGVKETQYF. CDR3 coding DNA: TGCAGCGGCGATTGTCGACCTCTAGCGGGAGTCAAAGAGACCCAGTACTTC.